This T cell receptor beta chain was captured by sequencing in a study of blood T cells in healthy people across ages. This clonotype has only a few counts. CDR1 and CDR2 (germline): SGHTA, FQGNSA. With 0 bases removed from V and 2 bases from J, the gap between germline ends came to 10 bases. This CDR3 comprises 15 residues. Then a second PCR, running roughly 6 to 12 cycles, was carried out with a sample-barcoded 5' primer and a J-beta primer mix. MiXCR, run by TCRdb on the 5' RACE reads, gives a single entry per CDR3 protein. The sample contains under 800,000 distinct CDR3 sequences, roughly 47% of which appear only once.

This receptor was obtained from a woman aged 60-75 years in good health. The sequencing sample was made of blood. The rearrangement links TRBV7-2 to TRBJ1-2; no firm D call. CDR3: CASSLALGRNYGYTF. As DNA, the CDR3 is TGTGCCAGCAGCTTAGCGCTTGGCCGGAACTATGGCTACACCTTC.